These 14 T cell receptor beta chains came from one sample sequenced in a study of technical replicates of blood from a few donors. Generated by immunoSEQ multiplex PCR, the TCRdb table keeps only in-frame clones and is missing some. The table shows roughly 76,000 clones, with roughly 92% occurring only once. Source material: T cells isolated from PBMCs. The origin of the receptors is a human donor in good health.

V and J are TRBV5-8 and TRBJ1-5, with a possible D match to TRBD1 (5 bases). The CDR3 contains 15 residues. The V end was cut by 0 bases, the J end by 6 bases, with 13 bases between. The germline V gene encodes CDR1 SGHTS and CDR2 YDEGEE. In DNA, the CDR3 is TGTGCCAGCAGCTTGGGTTGGGGGGGAGTTCAGCCCCAGCATTTT. Protein product: CASSLGWGGVQPQHF.

V usage is TRBV7-9 and J usage is TRBJ2-7; TRBD2 matches at 8 bases. The V gene end was trimmed by 1 base and the J gene end by 1 base; junction bases not matched to a gene: 0. CDR1 and CDR2 from the germline V gene are SEHNR and FQNEAQ (reference sequence). This CDR3 contains 14 residues. The CDR3 loop reads CASSLVAGSYEQYF. The CDR3 coding sequence is TGTGCCAGCAGCTTAGTAGCGGGGTCCTACGAGCAGTACTTC.

The V and J genes are TRBV5-5 and TRBJ2-2; D possibly corresponds to TRBD2 (6 bases). The CDR3 runs to 13 residues. V shed 1 base and J shed 7 bases, with 8 bases lying between them. Looked up from germline, CDR1 is SGHKS and CDR2 is YYEKEE (reference sequence). For the CDR3, the DNA is TGTGCCAGCAGCTTGCGGGGGAGCGGGGAGCTGTTTTTT. The encoded protein is CASSLRGSGELFF.

This chain links TRBV4-1 with TRBJ1-5; the D is unclear. The V gene lost 2 bases and the J gene lost 2 bases, with 7 bases spanning the gap. Germline CDR1 MGHRA, CDR2 YSYEKL. The CDR3 runs to 14 residues. CDR3 sequence reads: CASSQLPGNQPQHF. As DNA, the CDR3 is TGCGCCAGCAGCCAACTGCCGGGCAATCAGCCCCAGCATTTT.

The chain uses TRBV6-5 and TRBJ1-2, with D perhaps TRBD1 (5 bases). The CDR3 sequence is 14 residues long. CDR1 is MNHEY, CDR2 SVGAGI, per germline. The V end lost 0 bases, the J end lost 8 bases, and 13 bases lay between the germline ends. CDR3 amino acids: CASSYSKQGVGYTF. The CDR3 DNA reads TGTGCCAGCAGTTACTCGAAGCAAGGGGTCGGCTACACCTTC.

This clone has just one count. The chain combines TRBV4-1 with TRBJ2-1; 12 bases match TRBD2. This CDR3 is 15 amino acids long. The J segment lost 5 bases and the V segment lost 8 bases, leaving 7 bases of the junction unmatched. Germline V gives CDR1 MGHRA, CDR2 YSYEKL. CDR3 region: CASANLAGGDNEQFF. For the CDR3, the DNA is TGCGCCAGCGCAAATCTAGCGGGAGGGGACAATGAGCAGTTCTTC.

V is TRBV18 and J is TRBJ1-2; weak D call: TRBD1 (5 bases). The V end lost 0 bases, the J end lost 8 bases, and 7 bases lay between the germline ends. The length of the CDR3 is 12 residues. The germline V gene has CDR1 KGHSH and CDR2 LQKENI. The CDR3 loop is CASSPPAGGYTF. CDR3 coding DNA: TGTGCCAGCTCACCACCCGCAGGGGGCTACACCTTC.

This rearrangement joins TRBV6-5 to TRBJ2-3; D is undetermined. V lost 5 bases, J lost 1 base, and 10 bases lay in between. The CDR3 loop spans 14 amino acids. Germline loops: CDR1 MNHEY, CDR2 SVGAGI. In DNA, the CDR3 is TGTGCCAGCAGTACCGGAGACGGCACAGATACGCAGTATTTT. As protein: CASSTGDGTDTQYF.

The V and J genes are TRBV28 and TRBJ2-1; D not certain. Trimming shortened V by 6 bases and J by 8 bases, and 14 bases separated the two germline ends. Germline values: CDR1 MDHEN, CDR2 SYDVKM. This CDR3 is built from 13 residues. The CDR3 DNA sequence: TGTGCCAGCAGCCCCCACTCCTTGGATGAGCAGTTCTTC. It translates to CASSPHSLDEQFF.

This chain uses TRBV19 with TRBJ2-7, with TRBD1 identical over 8 bases. With V trimmed by 4 bases and J by 7 bases, 9 bases remained unmatched. CDR3 length: 14 residues. Per germline, CDR1 LNHDA and CDR2 SQIVND (reference sequence). The CDR3 coding sequence is TGTGCCAGTAGTAATGGCCAGGGGGCTCGGGAGCAGTACTTC. Its translation: CASSNGQGAREQYF.

The chain links TRBV7-9 to TRBJ2-7; 9 nucleotides match TRBD1. The germline V gene encodes CDR1 SEHNR and CDR2 FQNEAQ (reference sequence). Trimming took 5 bases from V and 2 from J; bases not matched to a gene: 10. This CDR3 comprises 16 residues. The CDR3, as DNA: TGTGCCAGCAGCATCAAGGCGGGGACAGGGACCTACGAGCAGTACTTC. Protein: CASSIKAGTGTYEQYF.

The rearrangement links TRBV4-2 to TRBJ2-1; D perhaps matches TRBD2 (5 bases). There are 14 residues in the CDR3. V was cut by 2 bases and J by 15 bases, with 20 bases left in between. The germline CDR1 and CDR2 sequences are LGHNA and YNFKEQ. The CDR3, as DNA: TGTGCCAGCAGCCAATACTCCGACGGGAATGTTCGGTTCTTC. It translates to CASSQYSDGNVRFF.

The chain recombines TRBV5-1 with TRBJ2-7, with D perhaps matching TRBD2 (6 bases). V lost 4 bases to trimming and J lost 4 bases, with 6 bases between them. CDR3 length: 11 amino acids. Germline assignment: CDR1 SGHRS and CDR2 YFSETQ. The CDR3 here is CASSGGYEQYF. DNA for the CDR3: TGCGCCAGCAGCGGGGGGTACGAGCAGTACTTC.

The genes are TRBV21-1 and TRBJ2-7; no check of the table's D call, TRBD1, against the DNA was made. TRBV21-1 is flagged as a pseudogene. The length of the CDR3 is 12 residues. Written as DNA, the CDR3 is TGTGCCAGCTTAGGACAGGGTGGCGAGCAGTACTTC. As protein: CASLGQGGEQYF.